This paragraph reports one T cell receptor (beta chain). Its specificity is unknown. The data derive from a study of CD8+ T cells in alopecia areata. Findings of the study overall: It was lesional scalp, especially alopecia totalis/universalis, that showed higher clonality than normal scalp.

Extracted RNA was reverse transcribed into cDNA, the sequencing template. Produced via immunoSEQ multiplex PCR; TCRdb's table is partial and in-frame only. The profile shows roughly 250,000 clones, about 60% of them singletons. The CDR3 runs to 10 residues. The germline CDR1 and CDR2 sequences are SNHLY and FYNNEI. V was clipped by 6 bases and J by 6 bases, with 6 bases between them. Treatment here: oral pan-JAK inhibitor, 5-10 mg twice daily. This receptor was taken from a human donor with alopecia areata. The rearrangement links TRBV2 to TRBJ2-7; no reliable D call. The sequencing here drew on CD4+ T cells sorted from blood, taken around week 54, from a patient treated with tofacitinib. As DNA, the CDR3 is TGTGCCAGCAGAGAACTCGAGCAGTACTTC. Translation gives CASRELEQYF.